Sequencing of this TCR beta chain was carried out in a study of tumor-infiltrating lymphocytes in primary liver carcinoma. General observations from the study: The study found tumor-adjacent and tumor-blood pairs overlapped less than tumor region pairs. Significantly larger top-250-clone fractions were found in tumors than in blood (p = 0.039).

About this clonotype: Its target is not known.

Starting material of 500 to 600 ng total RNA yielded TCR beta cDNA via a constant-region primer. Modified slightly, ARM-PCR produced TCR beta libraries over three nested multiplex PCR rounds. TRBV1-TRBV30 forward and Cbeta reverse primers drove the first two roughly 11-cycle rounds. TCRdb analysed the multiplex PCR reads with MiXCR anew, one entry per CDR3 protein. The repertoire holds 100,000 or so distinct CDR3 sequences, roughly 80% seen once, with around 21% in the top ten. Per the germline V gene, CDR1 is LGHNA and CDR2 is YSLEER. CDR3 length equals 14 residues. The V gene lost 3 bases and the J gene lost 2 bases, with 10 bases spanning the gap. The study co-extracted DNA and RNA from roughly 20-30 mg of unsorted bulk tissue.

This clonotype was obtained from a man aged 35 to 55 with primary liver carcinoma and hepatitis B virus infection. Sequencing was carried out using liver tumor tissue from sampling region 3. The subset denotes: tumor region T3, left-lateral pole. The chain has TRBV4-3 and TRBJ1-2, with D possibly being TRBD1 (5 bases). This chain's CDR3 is CASSQAGRNYGYTF. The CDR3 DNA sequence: TGCGCCAGCAGCCAGGCAGGGAGGAACTATGGCTACACCTTC.